One sample yielded the 8 T cell receptor beta chains listed below, sequenced in a study of blood T cell repertoires in COVID-19. This table comes from immunoSEQ multiplex PCR, and its TCRdb copy is limited to in-frame clones, with some not included. The data contain 170,000 or so clones, about 72% of them seen just once; the ten biggest clones take up roughly 17%. Sequencing was done on a sample of PBMCs or T cells enriched from blood (not recorded which). Receptors originate from a woman between 50 and 59 years old who had recovered from COVID-19.

The V call is TRBV12-3 or TRBV12-4, the J call TRBJ2-7; tentatively, D is TRBD1 (5 bases). Trimming took off 5 bases at V and 3 bases at J, with 8 bases between the two ends. The CDR3 covers 12 residues. Written as DNA, the CDR3 is TGTGCCAGCAGTCGACAGTTCTACGAGCAGTACTTC. It translates to CASSRQFYEQYF.

This clone was observed many times. J is TRBJ2-3 and V is TRBV7-3; 11 nucleotides agree with TRBD2. The germline V gene encodes CDR1 SGHTA and CDR2 FQGTGA. The ends lost 2 bases at V and 2 bases at J; junction bases unmatched: 9. The CDR3 totals 18 residues. This CDR3 reads CASSLGVGTSGLTDTQYF. The CDR3 region has the DNA TGTGCCAGCAGCTTAGGGGTTGGGACTAGCGGCCTCACAGATACGCAGTATTTT.

The chain joins TRBV19 to TRBJ2-2; tentatively, D is TRBD1 (5 bases). Trimming took off 5 bases at V and 8 bases at J, with 9 bases between the two ends. There are 12 residues in the CDR3. CDR1 is LNHDA, CDR2 SQIVND, per germline (reference sequence). CDR3 loop: CASSQGRGELFF. CDR3 bases: TGTGCCAGTAGTCAGGGTCGGGGGGAGCTGTTTTTT. The full variable domain, completed using reference TRBV19 and TRBJ2-2, is DGGITQSPKYLFRKEGQNVTLSCEQNLNHDAMYWYRQDPGQGLRLIYYSQIVNDFQKGDIAEGYSVSREKKESFPLTVTSAQKNPTAFYLCASSQGRGELFFGEGSRLTVL.

This sequence joins TRBV11-3 and TRBJ2-1; 8 bases align to TRBD2. CDR1 is SGHNT, CDR2 YENEEA, per germline. This CDR3 region has 15 residues. After removal of 5 bases from V and 3 bases from J, the junction contained 6 bases not matched to a gene. For the CDR3, the DNA is TGTGCCAGCAGCCTCGGGGGGGGCCTCTACAATGAGCAGTTCTTC. Translated, it gives CASSLGGGLYNEQFF.

The CDR3 reads CSVDGGGNTIYF. The DNA for the CDR3 is TGCAGCGTTGATGGCGGGGGAAACACCATATATTTT. The rearrangement joins TRBV29-1 to TRBJ1-3; D unresolved. The V end was cut by 3 bases, the J end by 4 bases, with 7 bases between. The V gene's germline CDR1 is SQVTM and CDR2 ANQGSEA. This CDR3 is built from 12 residues.

V is TRBV10-3 and J is TRBJ2-7; 13 nucleotides line up with TRBD2. The CDR3 totals 15 residues. With V trimmed by 3 bases and J by 2 bases, 1 base remained unmatched. Germline CDR1 and CDR2: ENHRY and SYGVKD. The CDR3 sequence: CAISELAGGAYEQYF. CDR3 in DNA: TGTGCCATCAGTGAACTAGCGGGAGGGGCCTACGAGCAGTACTTC.

The chain combines TRBV6-5 with TRBJ1-2; TRBD1 matches 7 bases. Unmatched junction bases numbered 8, after V lost 10 bases and J lost 3 bases. The CDR3 runs 13 residues. CDR1 is MNHEY, CDR2 SVGAGI, per germline. The CDR3 nucleotides read TGTGCCACCGAGGGGGCAGGGGACTATGGCTACACCTTC. Protein product: CATEGAGDYGYTF.

The chain links TRBV5-1 to TRBJ1-1, with a weak D call TRBD1 (6 bases). The CDR3 totals 14 residues. Deletions cut 5 bases from V and 5 bases from J, with 16 bases between. The germline CDR1 and CDR2 sequences are SGHRS and YFSETQ. The CDR3 sequence: CASRQRGEGTEAFF. The DNA of the CDR3 is TGCGCCAGCAGACAAAGGGGGGAGGGAACTGAAGCTTTCTTT.